This TCR beta chain emerged from a study of vaccination and CD4 T cells after COVID-19. Researchers used the Oncomine TCR Beta short-read assay to sequence DNA from cultured CD4+ T cells. TCRdb reanalysed the PCR reads using MiXCR and keeps one entry per CDR3 protein. The data hold 9,500 to 15,000 distinct CDR3 sequences, with roughly 33% observed a single time. Treatment defined: roughly ten-day PBMC culture with coronavirus spike peptide pools or control peptides (ViraFEST assay). With regard to this clonotype: Its target is unknown.

The CDR3 totals 16 residues. The germline CDR1 and CDR2 sequences are MGHRA and YSYEKL. V was shortened by 4 bases and J by 0 bases, with 13 bases between the two germline ends. The material sequenced was cultured CD4+ T cells from blood. The clonotype originates from a human donor with COVID-19. V is TRBV4-1 and J is TRBJ1-3, with no clear D. CDR3 bases: TGCGCCAGCAGCCTGTCGGGCTTTGACTCTGGAAACACCATATATTTT. This translates into CASSLSGFDSGNTIYF.